The rows below give T cell receptor beta chains drawn from one sample of a study of regulatory T cells in long-lasting Graves disease. TCRdb redid the calling of the multiplex PCR reads with MiXCR, one entry per CDR3 protein. This sample carries roughly 410,000 distinct CDR3 sequences, approximately 15% of them seen once, and the ten largest clones take about 7.6%. These records were also assigned to another study, of T cells in Graves' hyperthyroidism and ophthalmopathy.

This material consisted of peripheral blood mononuclear cells (PBMCs), taken at new diagnosis, from a patient treated with antithyroid drugs. All receptors derive from a woman in her forties with Graves disease. The CDR3 runs from the conserved cysteine through the conserved F or W. Each record gives: V gene, clone size, D gene, J gene, CDR3 protein, CDR3 DNA. D genes are given only for firm matches. Only part of the rows carry a size: once, few, many, or a class if the clone is expanded.

TRBV25-1	many	NA	TRBJ2-2	CASSELTGSNTGELFF	TGTGCCAGCAGTGAATTAACGGGCTCGAACACCGGGGAGCTGTTTTTT
TRBV28	NA	TRBD2	TRBJ2-1	CASTLSGGNEQFF	TGTGCCAGCACCCTTTCGGGGGGCAATGAGCAGTTCTTC
TRBV27	many	NA	TRBJ2-5	CASSITGLVWETQYF	TGTGCCAGCAGTATAACGGGGCTAGTCTGGGAGACCCAGTACTTC
TRBV5-1	many	NA	TRBJ2-3	CASKFLPEGDTQYF	TGCGCCAGCAAATTTTTGCCCGAGGGAGATACGCAGTATTTT
TRBV27	NA	TRBD1	TRBJ2-3	CASSSGQLTDTQYF	TGTGCCAGCAGTTCGGGACAGCTCACAGATACGCAGTATTTT
TRBV20-1	NA	TRBD1	TRBJ1-2	CSAGDREEYGYTF	TGCAGTGCAGGGGACAGGGAGGAATATGGCTACACCTTC
TRBV15	NA	NA	TRBJ2-3	CATSRGHFSDTQYF	TGTGCCACCAGCAGAGGTCATTTCTCAGATACGCAGTATTTT
TRBV5-1	NA	NA	TRBJ2-1	CASSLTTWGNEQFF	TGCGCCAGCAGCCTAACAACCTGGGGGAATGAGCAGTTCTTC
TRBV5-4	NA	TRBD2	TRBJ2-2	CASSPSGSGTGELFF	TGTGCCAGCAGCCCTAGCGGGAGTGGAACCGGGGAGCTGTTTTTT
TRBV12-3/TRBV12-4	many	TRBD1	TRBJ2-2	CASSPDNRGRLGELFF	TGTGCCAGCAGTCCCGACAACAGGGGGCGCCTCGGGGAGCTGTTTTTT
TRBV25-1	NA	NA	TRBJ1-1	CASKLDGEAFF	TGTGCCAGCAAATTGGACGGTGAAGCTTTCTTT
TRBV3-1	many	TRBD2	TRBJ2-3	CASSQFTSGADTQYF	TGTGCCAGCAGCCAATTCACTAGCGGTGCGGATACGCAGTATTTT
TRBV12-3/TRBV12-4	few	TRBD1	TRBJ1-4	CASSRGQGSEKLFF	TGTGCCAGCAGCCGAGGACAGGGAAGCGAAAAACTGTTTTTT
TRBV19	many	NA	TRBJ1-1	CASMQGHRTEAFF	TGTGCCAGTATGCAGGGGCATAGGACTGAAGCTTTCTTT
TRBV19	NA	TRBD1	TRBJ1-5	CASSIRQRDRWNQPQHF	TGTGCCAGTAGTATCCGTCAACGGGACAGGTGGAATCAGCCCCAGCATTTT
TRBV11-2	many	TRBD2	TRBJ2-1	CASSKWTSGKSPEQFF	TGTGCCAGCAGCAAATGGACTAGCGGGAAGTCGCCTGAGCAGTTCTTC
TRBV27	NA	TRBD2	TRBJ2-7	CASTSGSSPYEQYF	TGTGCCAGCACTAGCGGGAGCTCCCCCTACGAGCAGTACTTC
TRBV12-3/TRBV12-4	many	NA	TRBJ2-6	CASSLEAGANVLTF	TGTGCCAGCAGTTTAGAGGCTGGGGCCAACGTCCTGACTTTC
TRBV2	many	NA	TRBJ2-1	CASSDPGAYSYNEQFF	TGTGCCAGCAGTGACCCGGGGGCATACTCCTACAATGAGCAGTTCTTC
TRBV27	NA	NA	TRBJ2-7	CASSAPGKGVSYEQYF	TGTGCCAGCAGTGCCCCCGGCAAGGGGGTCTCCTACGAGCAGTACTTC
TRBV5-1	NA	TRBD2	TRBJ2-1	CASSSRGTSGLNEQFF	TGTGCCAGCAGCTCACGCGGGACTAGCGGTCTCAATGAGCAGTTCTTC
TRBV29-1	many	TRBD1	TRBJ2-5	CSAGQGRAETQYF	TGCAGCGCGGGACAGGGTCGGGCGGAGACCCAGTACTTC
TRBV2	NA	TRBD1	TRBJ2-5	CASSSTGQGAWTQYF	TGTGCCAGCAGTTCTACCGGACAGGGGGCTTGGACCCAGTACTTC
TRBV28	NA	NA	TRBJ1-1	CAGTRLNTEAFF	TGTGCCGGCACCAGATTGAACACTGAAGCTTTCTTT
TRBV7-8	many	NA	TRBJ2-1	CASSLAGLRGEQFF	TGTGCCAGCAGCTTAGCGGGTCTTAGGGGTGAGCAGTTCTTC
TRBV10-2	NA	NA	TRBJ2-1	CASADSSPDNEQFF	TGCGCCAGTGCGGACTCCTCACCGGACAATGAGCAGTTCTTC
TRBV9	few	NA	TRBJ2-7	CASNKNGGIYEQYF	TGTGCCAGCAACAAAAATGGGGGGATTTACGAGCAGTACTTC
TRBV6-2/TRBV6-3	NA	TRBD2	TRBJ2-3	CASSSFGLAGVSTDTQYF	TGTGCCAGCAGCTCCTTCGGACTAGCGGGAGTAAGCACAGATACGCAGTATTTT
TRBV30	many	TRBD1	TRBJ2-4	CAWSSGQGNIQYF	TGTGCCTGGAGTTCGGGACAGGGGAACATTCAGTACTTC
TRBV19	few	NA	TRBJ1-2	CASSISQPGRGYGYTF	TGTGCCAGTAGTATTTCTCAGCCAGGGAGAGGCTATGGCTACACCTTC
TRBV28	NA	NA	TRBJ1-2	CASSSTGTSFYGYTF	TGTGCCAGCAGTTCAACAGGCACTAGCTTCTATGGCTACACCTTC
TRBV28	many	NA	TRBJ1-5	CASRRDQPQHF	TGTGCCAGCAGGAGGGATCAGCCCCAGCATTTT
TRBV6-1	many	TRBD1	TRBJ1-1	CASSDRVVAEAFF	TGTGCCAGCAGCGACAGGGTCGTCGCTGAAGCTTTCTTT
TRBV7-2	many	TRBD2	TRBJ2-3	CASSLAPSGISTDTQYF	TGTGCCAGCAGCTTAGCTCCTAGCGGGATTAGCACAGATACGCAGTATTTT
TRBV13	many	NA	TRBJ1-1	CASSPQGTEAFF	TGTGCCAGCAGCCCCCAGGGCACTGAAGCTTTCTTT
TRBV2	many	TRBD1	TRBJ2-4	CASKNRGLAKNIQYF	TGTGCCAGCAAAAACAGGGGGCTGGCCAAAAACATTCAGTACTTC
TRBV20-1	NA	NA	TRBJ2-1	CSARDGGRLAQYNEQFF	TGCAGTGCTAGAGATGGCGGGCGGCTAGCGCAATACAATGAGCAGTTCTTC